The T cell receptor (beta chain) under discussion was sequenced for a study of control samples from healthy donors and cancer patients. TCRdb's table, derived via immunoSEQ multiplex PCR, lists solely in-frame clones and lacks some. The repertoire holds 150,000 to 200,000 clones, around nine tenths seen once, with 1.1% to 1.5% in the top ten. The CDR3 is 17 amino acids. CDR1 MNHEY and CDR2 SMNVEV come from the germline V gene (reference sequence). V lost 6 bases and J lost 7; bases outside the gene matches: 12. The sequencing input was blood. V usage is TRBV27 and J usage is TRBJ2-2; TRBD1 matches at 12 bases. The receptor comes from a man younger than 40 in good health. CDR3 bases: TGTGCCAGCAGGAGGGACAGGGGGCAGCTGATGTACGGGGAGCTGTTTTTT. Its protein product is CASRRDRGQLMYGELFF.